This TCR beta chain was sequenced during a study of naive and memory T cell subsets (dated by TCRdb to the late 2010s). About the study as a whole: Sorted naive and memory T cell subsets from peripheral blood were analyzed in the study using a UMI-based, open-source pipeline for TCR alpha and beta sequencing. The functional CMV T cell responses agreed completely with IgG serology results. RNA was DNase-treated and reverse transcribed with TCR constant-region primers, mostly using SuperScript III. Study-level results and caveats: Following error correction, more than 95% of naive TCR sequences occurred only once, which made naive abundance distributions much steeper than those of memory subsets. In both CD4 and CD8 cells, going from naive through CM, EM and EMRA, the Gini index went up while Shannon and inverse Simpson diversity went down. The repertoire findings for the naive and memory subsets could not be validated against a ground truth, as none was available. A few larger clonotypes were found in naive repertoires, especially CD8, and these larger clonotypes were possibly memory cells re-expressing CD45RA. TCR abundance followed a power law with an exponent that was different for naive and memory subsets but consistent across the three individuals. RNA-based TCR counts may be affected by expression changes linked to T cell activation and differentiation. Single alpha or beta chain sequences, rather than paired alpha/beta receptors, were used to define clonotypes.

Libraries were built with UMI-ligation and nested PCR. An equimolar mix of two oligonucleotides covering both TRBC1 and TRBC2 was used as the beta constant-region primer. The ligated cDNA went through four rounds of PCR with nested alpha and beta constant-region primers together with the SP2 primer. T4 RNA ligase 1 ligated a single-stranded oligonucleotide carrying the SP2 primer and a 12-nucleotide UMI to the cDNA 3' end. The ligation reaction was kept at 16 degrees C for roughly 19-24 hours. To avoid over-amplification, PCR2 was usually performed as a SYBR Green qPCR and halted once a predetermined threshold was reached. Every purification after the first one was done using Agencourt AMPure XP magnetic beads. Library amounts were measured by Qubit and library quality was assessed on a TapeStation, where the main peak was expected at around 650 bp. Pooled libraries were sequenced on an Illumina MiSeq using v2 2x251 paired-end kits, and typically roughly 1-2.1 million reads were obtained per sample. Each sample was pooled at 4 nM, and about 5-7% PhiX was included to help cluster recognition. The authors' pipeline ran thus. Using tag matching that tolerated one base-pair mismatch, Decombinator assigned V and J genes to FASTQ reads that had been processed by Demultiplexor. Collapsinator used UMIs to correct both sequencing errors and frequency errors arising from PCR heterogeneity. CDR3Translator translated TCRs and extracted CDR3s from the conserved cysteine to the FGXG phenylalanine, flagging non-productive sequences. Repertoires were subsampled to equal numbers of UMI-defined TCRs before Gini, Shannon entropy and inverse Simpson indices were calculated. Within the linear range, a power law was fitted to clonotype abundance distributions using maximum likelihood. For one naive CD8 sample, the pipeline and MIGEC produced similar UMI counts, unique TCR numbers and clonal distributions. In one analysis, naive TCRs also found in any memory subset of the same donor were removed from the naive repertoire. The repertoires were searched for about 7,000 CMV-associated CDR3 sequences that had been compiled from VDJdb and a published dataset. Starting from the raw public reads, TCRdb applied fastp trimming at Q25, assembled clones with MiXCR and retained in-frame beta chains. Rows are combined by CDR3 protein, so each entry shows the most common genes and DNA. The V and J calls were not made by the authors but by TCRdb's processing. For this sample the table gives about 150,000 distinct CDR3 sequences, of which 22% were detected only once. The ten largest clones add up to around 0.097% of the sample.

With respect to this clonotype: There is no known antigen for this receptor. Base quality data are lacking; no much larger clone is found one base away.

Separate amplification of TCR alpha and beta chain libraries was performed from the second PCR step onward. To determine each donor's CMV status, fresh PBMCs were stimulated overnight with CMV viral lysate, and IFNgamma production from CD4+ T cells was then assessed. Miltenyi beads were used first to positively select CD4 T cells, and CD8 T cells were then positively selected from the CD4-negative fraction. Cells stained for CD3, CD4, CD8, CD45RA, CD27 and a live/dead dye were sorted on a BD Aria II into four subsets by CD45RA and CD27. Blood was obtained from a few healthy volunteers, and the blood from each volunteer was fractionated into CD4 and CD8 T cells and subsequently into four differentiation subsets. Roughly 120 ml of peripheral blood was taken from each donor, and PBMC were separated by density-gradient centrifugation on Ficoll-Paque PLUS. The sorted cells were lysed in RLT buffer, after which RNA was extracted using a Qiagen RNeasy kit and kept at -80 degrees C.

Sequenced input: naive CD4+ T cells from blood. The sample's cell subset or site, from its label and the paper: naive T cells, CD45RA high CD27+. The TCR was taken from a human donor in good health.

The DNA sequence is TGTGCCACCAGCTCAAAACCGGGACTAGTCTTCCCCGGGGAGCTGTTTTTT. The translation is CATSSKPGLVFPGELFF. This receptor chain uses TRBV24-1 and TRBJ2-2; 8 bases in the middle match TRBD2. Measured from the cysteine to the phenylalanine, the CDR3 is 17 residues long. The CDR3 DNA has 51 bases and is translated from base 1. Sequences KGHDR (CDR1) and SFDVKD (CDR2) are obtained from the germline V gene. The junction shows trimming of 7 bases on V and 6 bases on J, and the gene matches do not reach 15 bases of it.